The present entry profiles one T cell receptor (beta chain) with its context. The data originate from a study of OX40 agonist ivuxolimab in advanced cancers. Study background: Dosing consisted of intravenous ivuxolimab at 0.01 to 10 mg/kg every 2 weeks. Dose-escalation subjects each had hepatocellular carcinoma, melanoma, renal cell or head and neck cancer.

TCRdb keeps only in-frame clones here, not all; method: immunoSEQ multiplex PCR. The sample yields about 38,000 clones, about 90% seen once. Germline lookup yields CDR1 SGHVS and CDR2 FNYEAQ. The CDR3 has 15 residues. V lost 1 base and J 2 bases, leaving 9 bases between the germline ends. The TCR was taken from an adult with an advanced solid tumor such as melanoma, head and neck, liver or kidney cancer. The material was CD4+ or CD8+ T cells sorted from blood, obtained in a trial of the OX40 agonist ivuxolimab. This sequence joins TRBV7-6 and TRBJ1-3; D may be TRBD1 (5 bases). Here the CDR3 reads CASSLGGGTGNTIYF. The CDR3 DNA follows: TGTGCCAGCAGCTTAGGCGGGGGAACTGGAAACACCATATATTTT.